Listed here are 9 T cell receptor beta chains from one sample, sequenced in a study of post-analysis software for immune sequencing data. Their antigens remain unidentified. Libraries were made from TCR beta cDNA, and they carried unique molecular identifiers. TCRdb passed the PCR reads through MiXCR, listing each CDR3 protein once. The table has more than 450,000 distinct CDR3 sequences, around a third seen once. Points from the study as a whole: Four to six TRBV segments, including TRBV5-6, TRBV5-1 and TRBV20-1, were more frequent in patients than controls.

The sequencing input was blood. These receptors were taken from a girl younger than 18 with multiple sclerosis.

J is TRBJ2-7 and V is TRBV4-1, with TRBD1 as a possible D gene (5 bases). V was cut by 4 bases and J by 3 bases, with 16 bases left in between. The CDR3 covers 15 residues. Germline-derived CDR1 and CDR2 are MGHRA and YSYEKL. This chain's CDR3 is CASSRGRAIGYEQYF. CDR3 nucleotides: TGCGCCAGCAGCCGGGGCCGGGCCATTGGCTACGAGCAGTACTTC.

Concerning this clonotype itself: One junction end disagrees with the germline gene, perhaps due to a read error. The rearrangement links TRBV5-5 to TRBJ2-5, with 10 bases that match TRBD1. The J call is doubtful: the DNA matches TRBJ2-7 better. There are 16 residues in the CDR3. Germline V gene data show CDR1 as SGHKS and CDR2 as YYEKEE (reference sequence). Here the CDR3 DNA reads TGTGCCGGCAGCTCGGTGACAGGGGGCAACTACTACGAGCAGTACTTC. This codes for CAGSSVTGGNYYEQYF.

In its sample, this clonotype was seen once. This chain joins TRBV6-5 and TRBJ2-5; weak D call: TRBD1 (6 bases). Germline V gives CDR1 MNHEY, CDR2 SVGAGI. The CDR3 covers 15 residues. Trimming left V 2 bases short and J 5 bases short, with 15 bases between. CDR3 nucleotides: TGTGCCAGCAGTTACGGGCAGGGGAAATGGGAGACCCAGTACTTC. Its translation is CASSYGQGKWETQYF.

V and J are TRBV20-1 and TRBJ2-1; TRBD2 agrees at 7 bases. Germline lookup yields CDR1 DFQATT and CDR2 SNEGSKA (reference sequence). V dropped 3 bases and J dropped 6; count of bases not matched to a gene: 11. There are 15 residues in the CDR3. The CDR3 DNA sequence: TGCAGTGCTAGCTCGCCGGGAGGAGAACTCAATGAGCAGTTCTTC. Translating it yields CSASSPGGELNEQFF.

The chain links TRBV20-1 to TRBJ1-5, with 8 bases matching TRBD1. This CDR3 region has 16 residues. The germline CDR1 and CDR2 sequences are DFQATT and SNEGSKA (reference sequence). V was pared by 1 base and J by 7 bases, with 12 bases of the junction left unmatched. CDR3 residues: CSARGRRDRGAQPQHF. The CDR3 nucleotides read TGCAGTGCTAGAGGCCGGCGTGACAGGGGAGCGCAGCCCCAGCATTTT.

The chain links TRBV5-1 to TRBJ1-1, with TRBD1 as a possible D gene (6 bases). Germline CDR1 is SGHRS and CDR2 is YFSETQ. The CDR3 extends over 15 amino acids. The ends were cut back, 1 base at V and 3 bases at J, with 13 bases in the middle. The CDR3 nucleotides are TGCGCCAGCAGCTTGTATACAGGGTTGGACACTGAAGCTTTCTTT. This sequence encodes CASSLYTGLDTEAFF. Drawing the rest from reference TRBV5-1 and TRBJ1-1, the complete variable domain is KAGVTQTPRYLIKTRGQQVTLSCSPISGHRSVSWYQQTPGQGLQFLFEYFSETQRNKGNFPGRFSGRQFSNSRSEMNVSTLELGDSALYLCASSLYTGLDTEAFFGQGTRLTVV.

This clonotype was found once. J is TRBJ1-4 and V is TRBV2; maybe TRBD1 (5 bases). CDR1 SNHLY and CDR2 FYNNEI come from the germline V gene. V gave up 9 bases and J gave up 8 bases, with 22 bases separating them. The CDR3 is 15 amino acids. CDR3 residues: CASGQRFVGEEKLFF. CDR3 bases: TGTGCCAGTGGTCAGCGGTTCGTGGGGGAAGAAAAACTGTTTTTT.

CDR3 sequence reads: CASRTGAGFSGELFF. The CDR3 region has the DNA TGTGCCAGCAGGACAGGAGCAGGGTTCTCCGGGGAGCTGTTTTTT. The rearrangement joins TRBV12-3 or TRBV12-4 to TRBJ2-2, with a weak D call TRBD1 (6 bases). The CDR3 is 15 residues long. V lost 6 bases and J 6 bases, leaving 17 bases between the germline ends.

This clonotype was seen a handful of times. The chain recombines TRBV6-5 with TRBJ2-7; TRBD2 matches at 10 bases. CDR1 and CDR2 (germline): MNHEY, SVGAGI. The length of the CDR3 is 13 residues. V gave up 5 bases and J gave up 9 bases; unmatched junction bases: 7. CDR3 bases: TGTGCCAGCAGTCAGGGACTAGCGACCCCGCAGTACTTC. Translating gives CASSQGLATPQYF.